One and the same sample provided the 24 T cell receptor beta chains below, sequenced in a study of control samples from healthy donors and cancer patients. TCRdb's table, derived via immunoSEQ multiplex PCR, lists solely in-frame clones and lacks some. The sample comprises 150,000 or so clones, 85% to 95% of which are singletons, and about an eighth rests with the top ten. The material sequenced was blood. These receptors were collected from a man aged 35-49 years in good health.

The rearrangement links TRBV3-1 (or the pseudogene TRBV3-2) to TRBJ1-6; TRBD1 aligns across 7 bases. This CDR3 region has 15 residues. J lost 0 bases, V lost 6 bases, and 2 bases had no gene match. Germline V CDR1 and CDR2: LGHDT, YNNKEL (reference sequence). CDR3 amino acids: CASRQGSSYNSPLHF. For the CDR3, the DNA is TGTGCCAGCAGACAGGGGAGCTCCTATAATTCACCCCTCCACTTT.

The table lists this clone with a count of one. The chain joins TRBV5-4 to TRBJ2-5; unclear D gene. The ends were cut back, 0 bases at V and 10 bases at J, with 16 bases in the middle. The CDR3 loop spans 14 amino acids. CDR1 SGHNT and CDR2 YYREEE come from the germline V gene (reference sequence). The CDR3 region is CASSLGVGGVIQYF. In nucleotides, the CDR3 is TGTGCCAGCAGCTTGGGCGTGGGTGGGGTAATCCAGTACTTC.

The chain has TRBV6-1 and TRBJ2-1; D possibly uses TRBD1 or TRBD2 (5 bases each). V lost 2 bases, J lost 0 bases, and 8 bases lay in between. This CDR3 spans 15 amino acids. Germline values: CDR1 MNHNS, CDR2 SASEGT. For the CDR3, the DNA is TGTGCCAGCAGTGAACAGGGACCCTCCTACAATGAGCAGTTCTTC. Its translation is CASSEQGPSYNEQFF.

The rearrangement joins TRBV28 to TRBJ2-5; tentatively, D is TRBD1 (6 bases). Trimming left V 6 bases short and J 9 bases short, with 20 bases between. The germline V gene encodes CDR1 MDHEN and CDR2 SYDVKM. The CDR3 runs to 14 residues. CDR3 in amino acids: CASSTHGTPEAQYF. In DNA form, the CDR3 reads TGTGCCAGCAGCACCCACGGGACACCGGAGGCCCAGTACTTC.

The chain joins TRBV7-8 to TRBJ2-7; the D gene is possibly TRBD2 (5 bases). The CDR3 contains 15 residues. CDR1 and CDR2 (germline): SGHVS, FQNEAQ. Trimming took off 6 bases at V and 2 bases at J, with 17 bases between the two ends. The CDR3 nucleotides read TGTGCCAGCAGTCATAATGAGGAGGCCACCTACGAGCAGTACTTC. Its translation is CASSHNEEATYEQYF.

This chain links TRBV20-1 with TRBJ1-1; D not certain. The germline gives CDR1 DFQATT, CDR2 SNEGSKA (reference sequence). V shed 8 bases and J shed 10 bases, with 17 bases lying between them. This CDR3 is built from 11 residues. CDR3 nucleotide sequence: TGCAGTACCCGTACGGATTCCCGAGCTTTCTTT. Translating gives CSTRTDSRAFF.

This clone was detected only a few times. This chain uses TRBV6-5 with TRBJ1-2, with D uncertain. The CDR3 contains 14 residues. Trimming removed 5 bases from V and 8 bases from J, with 18 bases in between. Germline lookup yields CDR1 MNHEY and CDR2 SVGAGI. The CDR3 spells CASSTDRYIGGYTF. CDR3 nucleotide sequence: TGTGCCAGCAGTACGGACCGGTACATTGGGGGCTACACCTTC.

The chain recombines TRBV7-9 with TRBJ2-3, with 9 bases fitting TRBD1. Germline loops: CDR1 SEHNR, CDR2 FQNEAQ (reference sequence). CDR3 length: 13 amino acids. The V and J ends lost 5 bases and 9 bases, in that order; junction bases with no gene match: 6. CDR3 residues: CASSKQGALTQYF. The CDR3 DNA follows: TGTGCCAGCAGCAAACAGGGGGCTCTGACGCAGTATTTT.

V and J are TRBV7-2 and TRBJ1-1, with D possibly TRBD1 on 5 matching bases. The length of the CDR3 is 14 residues. V lost 6 bases and J lost 6, with 17 bases in between. Germline values: CDR1 SGHTA, CDR2 FQGNSA. CDR3 sequence (DNA): TGTGCCAGCAGGAGCCTCGGGGGGATCCCTGAAGCTTTCTTT. It codes for CASRSLGGIPEAFF. The entire variable domain, with the rest obtained from reference TRBV7-2 and TRBJ1-1, is as follows: GAGVSQSPSNKVTEKGKDVELRCDPISGHTALYWYRQSLGQGLEFLIYFQGNSAPDKSGLPSDRFSAERTGGSVSTLTIQRTQQEDSAVYLCASRSLGGIPEAFFGQGTRLTVV.

The chain couples TRBV9 to TRBJ1-6; no reliable D call. The CDR3 loop spans 14 amino acids. Germline CDR1 SGDLS, CDR2 YYNGEE. Trimming took off 0 bases at V and 5 bases at J, with 6 bases between the two ends. CDR3 DNA: TGTGCCAGCAGCGTAGTTCAGGATAATTCACCCCTCCACTTT. This gives the protein CASSVVQDNSPLHF.

The gene calls are TRBV27 and TRBJ1-5; TRBD1 aligns across 8 bases. The CDR3 covers 15 residues. Per the germline V gene, CDR1 is MNHEY and CDR2 is SMNVEV (reference sequence). With V trimmed by 5 bases and J by 0 bases, 3 bases remained unmatched. For the CDR3, the DNA is TGTGCCAGCAGTCTCGACAGGGGTAGCAATCAGCCCCAGCATTTT. Protein sequence: CASSLDRGSNQPQHF.

The J gene is TRBJ2-7, the V gene TRBV10-3, with 7 bases aligning to TRBD1. V shed 6 bases, J shed 0 bases, and the junction held 8 bases outside the gene matches. The length of the CDR3 is 15 residues. CDR1 and CDR2 from the germline V gene are ENHRY and SYGVKD. The CDR3 spells CAISAVRGSSYEQYF. DNA for the CDR3: TGTGCCATCAGCGCGGTCAGGGGGTCCTCCTACGAGCAGTACTTC.

This clone occurred a few times. J is TRBJ1-1 and V is TRBV7-3; the D gene is possibly TRBD1 (5 bases). CDR3 length: 13 amino acids. Deletions cut 4 bases from V and 7 bases from J, with 13 bases between. CDR1 is SGHTA, CDR2 FQGTGA, per germline. CDR3 nucleotides: TGTGCCAGCAGCTCACTTGGACAACATGAAGCTTTCTTT. This gives the protein CASSSLGQHEAFF.

The rearrangement links TRBV2 to TRBJ2-7; 10 nucleotides line up with TRBD2. The CDR3 loop spans 14 amino acids. In germline, CDR1 is SNHLY, CDR2 FYNNEI. Trimming removed 6 bases from V and 2 bases from J; junction bases left unmatched: 4. The CDR3: CASRRTSGTYEQYF. The DNA of the CDR3 is TGTGCCAGCAGGAGGACTAGCGGAACCTACGAGCAGTACTTC. Variable domain in full (rest from reference TRBV2 and TRBJ2-7): EPEVTQTPSHQVTQMGQEVILRCVPISNHLYFYWYRQILGQKVEFLVSFYNNEISEKSEIFDDQFSVERPDGSNFTLKIRSTKLEDSAMYFCASRRTSGTYEQYFGPGTRLTVT.

As concerns this clone: Other DNA sequences in the sample encode the same CDR3. This chain joins TRBV5-1 and TRBJ2-3, with 11 bases lining up with TRBD2. The junction had 6 bases not matched to a gene; V was cut back by 4 bases and J by 2 bases. The germline gives CDR1 SGHRS, CDR2 YFSETQ. CDR3 length equals 16 residues. The CDR3 is CASSPGTSGYTDTQYF. CDR3 DNA sequence: TGCGCCAGCAGCCCCGGGACTAGCGGCTACACAGATACGCAGTATTTT.

The chain employs TRBV11-2 and TRBJ2-7, with 8 bases aligning to TRBD1. With V trimmed by 2 bases and J by 4 bases, 7 bases remained unmatched. This CDR3 contains 15 residues. Per the germline V gene, CDR1 is SGHAT and CDR2 is FQNNGV. The CDR3 loop is CASSLIQGAIYEQYF. CDR3 in DNA: TGTGCCAGCAGCTTAATTCAGGGGGCGATATACGAGCAGTACTTC.

The chain couples TRBV6-1 to TRBJ1-1; 7 bases line up with TRBD1. The CDR3 covers 15 residues. V lost 0 bases to trimming and J lost 5 bases; unmatched junction nucleotides: 6. The germline CDR1 and CDR2 sequences are MNHNS and SASEGT. The CDR3 sequence: CASSEADRARTEAFF. The CDR3 coding sequence is TGTGCCAGCAGTGAAGCAGACAGGGCACGAACTGAAGCTTTCTTT.

This chain links TRBV9 with TRBJ2-7, with 14 nucleotides matching TRBD2. V shed 0 bases, J shed 3 bases, and the junction held 17 bases outside the gene matches. Germline CDR1 reads SGDLS; CDR2 reads YYNGEE. The CDR3 extends over 21 amino acids. CDR3 nucleotides: TGTGCCAGCAGCGTAGCGGCCTCGGGACTAGCGGGGGCCCCCCGGGACTACGAGCAGTACTTC. This sequence encodes CASSVAASGLAGAPRDYEQYF.

The genes are TRBV5-1 and TRBJ2-7; D ambiguous. Trimming took 4 bases from V and 7 from J, leaving 15 bases between them. Germline V gives CDR1 SGHRS, CDR2 YFSETQ. CDR3 length: 13 amino acids. CDR3 DNA: TGCGCCAGCAGCATCGGGCCCCCCCGGGAGCAGTACTTC. Amino acid sequence: CASSIGPPREQYF.

V usage is TRBV12-3 or TRBV12-4 and J usage is TRBJ2-7, with D hard to call. The CDR3 extends over 13 amino acids. Trimming removed 5 bases from V and 3 bases from J, with 11 bases in between. CDR3: CASSKNWGYEQYF. CDR3 nucleotides: TGTGCCAGCAGTAAAAACTGGGGCTACGAGCAGTACTTC.

Here the CDR3 reads CASRTSGGNTEAFF. The CDR3 nucleotides are TGTGCCAGCAGAACCTCCGGAGGGAACACTGAAGCTTTCTTT. This chain uses TRBV19 with TRBJ1-1, with D uncertain. Germline V gene lookup returns CDR1 LNHDA and CDR2 SQIVND (reference sequence). This CDR3 has 14 residues. V lost 9 bases and J 1 base, leaving 15 bases between the germline ends.

The rearrangement links TRBV2 to TRBJ2-3; 10 bases map to TRBD2. V shed 6 bases and J 0 bases; nucleotides not matched to a gene: 3. The germline V gene encodes CDR1 SNHLY and CDR2 FYNNEI. This CDR3 has 15 residues. CDR3 residues: CASSLAGASTDTQYF. Written as DNA, the CDR3 is TGTGCCAGCAGCCTAGCGGGGGCGAGCACAGATACGCAGTATTTT.

The chain recombines TRBV21-1 with TRBJ2-7. TRBV21-1 constitutes a pseudogene. CDR3 length: 14 residues. The DNA for the CDR3 is TGTGCCAGCAGCAGGCAAGGACGGTCCTACGAGCAGTACTTC. Its translation is CASSRQGRSYEQYF.

The rearrangement links TRBV24-1 to TRBJ1-4; perhaps TRBD1 as D (5 bases). Trimming shortened V by 3 bases and J by 5 bases, and 12 bases separated the two germline ends. This CDR3 region has 15 residues. Germline V lookup: CDR1 KGHDR, CDR2 SFDVKD. The CDR3 here is CATSDPSGRNEKLFF. For the CDR3, the DNA is TGTGCCACCAGTGATCCCTCAGGGCGGAATGAAAAACTGTTTTTT.